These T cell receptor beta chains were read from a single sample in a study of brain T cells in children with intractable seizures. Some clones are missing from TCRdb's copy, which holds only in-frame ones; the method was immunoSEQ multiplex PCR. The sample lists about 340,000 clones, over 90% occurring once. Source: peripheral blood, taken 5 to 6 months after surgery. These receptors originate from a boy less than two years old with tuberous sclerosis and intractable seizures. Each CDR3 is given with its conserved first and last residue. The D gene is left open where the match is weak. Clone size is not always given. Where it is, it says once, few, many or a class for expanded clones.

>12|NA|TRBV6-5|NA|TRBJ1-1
CASKLGNTEAFF
TGTGCCAGCAAGTTGGGGAACACTGAAGCTTTCTTT
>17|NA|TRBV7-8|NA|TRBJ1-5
CASSLARTATLRQPQHF
TGTGCCAGCAGCTTAGCAAGGACTGCGACCCTCCGGCAGCCCCAGCATTTT
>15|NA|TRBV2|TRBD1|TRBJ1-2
CASSPTGDLGYGYTF
TGTGCCAGCAGCCCGACAGGGGACTTAGGCTATGGCTACACCTTC
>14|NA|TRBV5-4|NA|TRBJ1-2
CASSTNRVGYGYTF
TGTGCCAGCAGCACCAACAGGGTTGGTTATGGCTACACCTTC
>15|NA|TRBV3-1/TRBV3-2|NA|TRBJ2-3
CASSQKTSPSDTQYF
TGTGCCAGCAGCCAAAAAACCTCCCCTTCAGATACGCAGTATTTT
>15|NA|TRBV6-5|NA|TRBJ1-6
CATLGTGVHNSPLHF
TGTGCCACCCTCGGGACGGGGGTTCATAATTCACCCCTCCACTTT
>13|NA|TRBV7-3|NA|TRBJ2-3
CASSFGVEDTQYF
TGTGCCAGCAGCTTTGGAGTAGAAGATACGCAGTATTTT
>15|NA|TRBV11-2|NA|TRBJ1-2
CASSHPQDKYYGYTF
TGTGCCAGCAGCCATCCCCAGGACAAATACTATGGCTACACCTTC
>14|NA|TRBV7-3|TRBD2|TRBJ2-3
CASSFSGGVDTQYF
TGTGCCAGCAGCTTTAGCGGGGGGGTGGATACGCAGTATTTT
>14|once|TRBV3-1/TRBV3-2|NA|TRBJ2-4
CASRKTGAKNIQYF
TGTGCCAGCAGGAAGACAGGAGCCAAAAACATTCAGTACTTC
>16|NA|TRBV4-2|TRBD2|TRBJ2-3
CASSQRLAGGSDTQYF
TGTGCCAGCAGCCAAAGACTAGCGGGAGGGTCAGATACGCAGTATTTT
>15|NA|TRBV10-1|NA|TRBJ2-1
CASSEKGAKTDEQFF
TGCGCCAGCAGTGAAAAAGGAGCCAAAACCGATGAGCAGTTCTTC
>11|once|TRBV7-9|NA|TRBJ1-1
CASSKNTEAFF
TGTGCCAGCAGCAAGAACACTGAAGCTTTCTTT
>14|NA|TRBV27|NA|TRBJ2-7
CASSSTLSLYEQYF
TGTGCCAGCAGTTCGACTCTCTCGCTGTACGAGCAGTACTTC
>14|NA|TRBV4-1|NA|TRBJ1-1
CASSQAEGKTEAFF
TGCGCCAGCAGCCAAGCGGAGGGGAAAACTGAAGCTTTCTTT
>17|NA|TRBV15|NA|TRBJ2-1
CATSRYAGQGGHNEQFF
TGTGCCACCAGCAGATATGCCGGGCAGGGGGGCCATAATGAGCAGTTCTTC